The 8 T cell receptor beta chains given below trace back to one sample, sequenced in a study of long-term antiretroviral therapy in people with HIV. At survey level, the immunoSEQ assay was run in its v3.0 version. Some clones are missing from TCRdb's copy, which holds only in-frame ones; the method was immunoSEQ multiplex PCR. The sample has fewer than 40,000 clones; approximately 85% are singletons. Sequences were derived from unsorted PBMCs, sampled 3.1 years after starting antiretroviral therapy. The receptors were sampled from a woman aged 50 to 60 with HIV.

This chain uses TRBV7-3 with TRBJ1-1, with D unclear. V was clipped by 2 bases and J by 0 bases, with 13 bases between them. Germline CDR1 SGHTA, CDR2 FQGTGA. The CDR3 consists of 16 residues. This CDR3 reads CASSLRRVPLNTEAFF. CDR3 nucleotides: TGTGCCAGCAGCTTACGGCGGGTACCGCTGAACACTGAAGCTTTCTTT.

This clone was seen just once. The J gene is TRBJ1-1, the V gene TRBV27; TRBD1 matches 7 bases. Trimming removed 2 bases from V and 8 bases from J; junction bases left unmatched: 2. The germline gives CDR1 MNHEY, CDR2 SMNVEV (reference sequence). The length of the CDR3 is 12 residues. DNA of the CDR3: TGTGCCAGCAGTTTACTAGGGGGCGAAGCTTTCTTT. It encodes CASSLLGGEAFF.

The chain joins TRBV7-2 to TRBJ1-2, with D possibly being TRBD1 (5 bases). CDR1 is SGHTA, CDR2 FQGNSA, per germline. The CDR3 length is 14 residues. V was trimmed by 7 bases and J by 4 bases, leaving 16 bases between them. CDR3 bases: TGTGCCAGCATCCTCTTGGGGGGGAGCTATGGCTACACCTTC. This gives the protein CASILLGGSYGYTF.

The J gene is TRBJ2-7, the V gene TRBV23-1; D is possibly TRBD2 (6 bases). TRBV23-1 is recorded as an ORF, its role being uncertain. Between the trimmed V and J ends, which lost 5 bases and 2 bases, there was a span of 10 bases. This CDR3 is 13 amino acids long. The CDR3 coding sequence is TGCGCCAGCAGTGGGGACTCCCCCTACGAGCAGTACTTC. This translates into CASSGDSPYEQYF.

The V gene is TRBV11-2, the J gene TRBJ1-3; D ambiguous. The V and J ends lost 1 base and 5 bases respectively, with 15 bases between them. Germline CDR1 reads SGHAT; CDR2 reads FQNNGV. The CDR3 covers 16 residues. This CDR3 is CASSLGTGYGRNTIYF. CDR3 coding DNA: TGTGCCAGCAGCTTAGGAACGGGGTACGGAAGAAACACCATATATTTT.

This clone was seen once. The chain uses TRBV25-1 and TRBJ1-4; 9 bases fit TRBD1. The junction had 5 bases not matched to a gene; V was cut back by 3 bases and J by 6 bases. This CDR3 is built from 15 residues. The germline CDR1 and CDR2 sequences are MGHDK and SYGVNS. CDR3 sequence: CASSDPGQGDEKLFF. CDR3 coding DNA: TGTGCCAGCAGTGATCCGGGACAGGGAGATGAAAAACTGTTTTTT.

The rearrangement joins TRBV25-1 to TRBJ2-3; D assignment may be TRBD1 or TRBD2 (5 bases each). Trimming pared 3 bases from V and 6 bases from J, leaving 19 bases between. Per the germline V gene, CDR1 is MGHDK and CDR2 is SYGVNS. The CDR3 extends over 16 amino acids. The CDR3 sequence is CASSESTGRFGDTQYF. The CDR3 DNA follows: TGTGCCAGCAGTGAGTCGACGGGACGCTTCGGGGATACGCAGTATTTT.

The genes are TRBV5-4 and TRBJ2-1; TRBD1 matches at 7 bases. Trimming removed 5 bases from V and 4 bases from J; junction bases left unmatched: 9. Germline V gene sequence: CDR1 SGHNT, CDR2 YYREEE (reference sequence). The CDR3 consists of 15 residues. In nucleotides, the CDR3 is TGTGCCAGCAGTGAACCGGGACAGAGTTACAATGAGCAGTTCTTC. Amino acid sequence: CASSEPGQSYNEQFF. The variable domain in full, completed from reference TRBV5-4 and TRBJ2-1, reads ETGVTQSPTHLIKTRGQQVTLRCSSQSGHNTVSWYQQALGQGPQFIFQYYREEENGRGNFPPRFSGLQFPNYSSELNVNALELDDSALYLCASSEPGQSYNEQFFGPGTRLTVL.